Each of the 26 T cell receptor beta chains below was sequenced from the same sample in a study of blood T cell repertoires in COVID-19. The protocol was immunoSEQ multiplex PCR, while the TCRdb copy is restricted to in-frame clones and leaves out a portion. The profile covers about 33,000 clones, with 70% to 85% appearing a single time and about 14% taken by the ten largest. The sample was peripheral blood. The receptors derive from a human donor in a cohort sampled during active COVID-19.

The rearrangement links TRBV19 to TRBJ1-6, with D perhaps matching TRBD1 (5 bases). CDR3 length: 14 amino acids. The V gene's germline CDR1 is LNHDA and CDR2 SQIVND (reference sequence). V dropped 5 bases and J dropped 7 bases, with 12 bases sitting between them. DNA of the CDR3: TGTGCCAGTAGTTCTCAGGGTGGCAATTCACCCCTCCACTTT. Protein: CASSSQGGNSPLHF.

The count of this clone is one. The genes are TRBV18 and TRBJ2-7, with D possibly TRBD1 on 5 matching bases. The CDR3 extends over 16 amino acids. V lost 3 bases and J lost 1, with 16 bases in between. Looked up from germline, CDR1 is KGHSH and CDR2 is LQKENI. Here the CDR3 reads CASSPLPAGQSYEQYF. CDR3 nucleotides: TGTGCCAGCTCACCTCTGCCCGCAGGGCAGTCCTACGAGCAGTACTTC.

As to this clone: A junction end diverges from the germline sequence, so it may reflect a read error. The chain links TRBV5-1 to TRBJ1-1; 11 bases match TRBD1. Germline V CDR1 and CDR2: SGHRS, YFSETQ. The CDR3 is 14 residues long. CDR3 in amino acids: CASSFESRGQGEIF. The CDR3 DNA reads as TGCGCCAGCAGCTTCGAGTCGAGGGGACAGGGGGAGATCTTT.

The rearrangement uses TRBV28 and TRBJ2-7; the match to TRBD2 covers 10 bases. V lost 6 bases, J lost 2 bases, and 7 bases stayed unmatched. The CDR3 is 15 amino acids. Per the germline V gene, CDR1 is MDHEN and CDR2 is SYDVKM. CDR3 DNA sequence: TGTGCCAGCAGCCCCCACAGCGGGGGGGCCTACGAGCAGTACTTC. This sequence encodes CASSPHSGGAYEQYF.

This chain joins TRBV6-5 and TRBJ2-5; the match to TRBD1 covers 8 bases. V was clipped by 4 bases and J by 4 bases; unmatched bases: 5. Germline V gives CDR1 MNHEY, CDR2 SVGAGI. The CDR3 has 14 amino acids. CDR3 loop: CASSLQDRAETQYF. The CDR3 region has the DNA TGTGCCAGCAGTTTACAGGACAGGGCAGAGACCCAGTACTTC.

V usage is TRBV10-3 and J usage is TRBJ2-2; 7 positions match TRBD1. The V segment lost 5 bases and the J segment 0 bases; nucleotides outside the gene matches: 0. The CDR3 consists of 14 residues. Germline V gives CDR1 ENHRY, CDR2 SYGVKD. DNA of the CDR3: TGTGCCATCAGTCAGGGGGCGAACACCGGGGAGCTGTTTTTT. Translated: CAISQGANTGELFF.

The chain has TRBV7-2 and TRBJ2-1; possibly TRBD2 for D (6 bases). The CDR3 has 13 residues. Per the germline V gene, CDR1 is SGHTA and CDR2 is FQGNSA. V lost 6 bases and J lost 6, with 12 bases in between. CDR3 coding DNA: TGTGCCAGCAGGCTCGGGGGTCTCAATGAGCAGTTCTTC. This encodes CASRLGGLNEQFF.

Only one count was recorded for this clone. J is TRBJ1-5 and V is TRBV7-8, with TRBD1 identical over 7 bases. The CDR3 is 18 residues long. CDR1 is SGHVS, CDR2 FQNEAQ, per germline. V was clipped by 0 bases and J by 6 bases; unmatched bases: 14. CDR3 sequence reads: CASSLAARRQGLFQPQHF. The CDR3 DNA reads TGTGCCAGCAGCTTAGCAGCCCGAAGACAGGGATTATTTCAGCCCCAGCATTTT.

CDR3 sequence: CASSPRRSSYNEQFF. The DNA for the CDR3 is TGTGCCAGCAGCCCGCGACGGAGCTCCTACAATGAGCAGTTCTTC. V usage is TRBV7-9 and J usage is TRBJ2-1; D remains unclear. The germline V and J ends were trimmed by 5 bases and 0 bases, with 11 bases remaining between them. The germline V gene has CDR1 SEHNR and CDR2 FQNEAQ (reference sequence). This CDR3 has 15 residues.

This clone was seen a few times. V gene TRBV4-2 combines with J gene TRBJ2-5; weak D call: TRBD2 (5 bases). CDR1 is LGHNA, CDR2 YNFKEQ, per germline. Trimming took 7 bases from V and 1 from J, leaving 16 bases between them. This CDR3 is built from 15 residues. Here the CDR3 DNA reads TGTGCCAGCACCTCTCGGTCGGGGTCCCAAGAGACCCAGTACTTC. This encodes CASTSRSGSQETQYF.

This clone was observed once. This sequence joins TRBV15 and TRBJ1-2, with TRBD1 identical over 10 bases. The CDR3 runs 15 residues. Germline loops: CDR1 LNHNV, CDR2 YYDKDF (reference sequence). V shed 0 bases and J 11 bases; nucleotides not matched to a gene: 9. DNA of the CDR3: TGTGCCACCAGCAGAGATCCGGGACAGGGGAGGGCATACACCTTC. It codes for CATSRDPGQGRAYTF.

The chain recombines TRBV7-2 with TRBJ1-6; TRBD1 matches 9 bases. Germline-derived CDR1 and CDR2 are SGHTA and FQGNSA. The CDR3 is 16 amino acids. The junction had 4 bases not matched to a gene; V was cut back by 0 bases and J by 7 bases. The CDR3 DNA reads as TGTGCCAGCAGCTTAGCCACAGGGGGCGGGAATTCACCCCTCCACTTT. As protein: CASSLATGGGNSPLHF.

The chain couples TRBV15 to TRBJ1-4, with D perhaps TRBD1 (6 bases). In germline, CDR1 is LNHNV, CDR2 YYDKDF (reference sequence). V lost 8 bases and J 4 bases, leaving 14 bases between the germline ends. The CDR3 has 14 amino acids. CDR3 bases: TGTGCCACCCGAAGGGGGATTATTAATGAAAAACTGTTTTTT. This encodes CATRRGIINEKLFF.

The chain is built from TRBV29-1 and TRBJ2-7, with 9 bases lining up with TRBD1. The germline gives CDR1 SQVTM, CDR2 ANQGSEA. This CDR3 contains 13 residues. V was clipped by 6 bases and J by 2 bases; unmatched bases: 5. CDR3 bases: TGCAGCGTAACCGGGACAGGGACCTACGAGCAGTACTTC. Protein product: CSVTGTGTYEQYF.

The chain has TRBV7-2 and TRBJ2-5, with D possibly TRBD2 on 5 matching bases. The CDR3 totals 15 residues. V shed 5 bases and J shed 2 bases, with 15 bases lying between them. CDR1 is SGHTA and CDR2 is FQGNSA in the germline V gene. CDR3 bases: TGTGCCAGCAGCACCAGAGTCGGGGATCAAGAGACCCAGTACTTC. Residues: CASSTRVGDQETQYF.

The chain links TRBV24-1 to TRBJ2-5; D perhaps matches TRBD1 (5 bases). The V and J ends lost 4 bases and 5 bases respectively, with 19 bases between them. CDR1 and CDR2 from the germline V gene are KGHDR and SFDVKD. This CDR3 contains 16 residues. The CDR3: CATSDPTTDSHETQYF. For the CDR3, the DNA is TGTGCCACCAGTGACCCCACCACAGACAGCCATGAGACCCAGTACTTC.

This clone was counted a few times. This chain uses TRBV11-1 with TRBJ2-2, with a weak D call TRBD2 (7 bases). Trimming took 6 bases from V and 6 from J, leaving 20 bases between them. Looked up from germline, CDR1 is SGHAT and CDR2 is FQDESV (reference sequence). The CDR3 contains 16 residues. The CDR3 is CASRSRGAGTSGELFF. In DNA form, the CDR3 reads TGTGCCAGCAGATCCCGGGGGGCAGGGACGTCCGGGGAGCTGTTTTTT.

This rearrangement joins TRBV5-8 to TRBJ2-1; 7 bases align to TRBD1. Unmatched junction bases numbered 1, after V lost 4 bases and J lost 0 bases. Looked up from germline, CDR1 is SGHTS and CDR2 is YDEGEE. This CDR3 region has 14 residues. The CDR3 sequence: CASSGDSSYNEQFF. The CDR3 nucleotides read TGTGCCAGCAGCGGGGACAGCTCCTACAATGAGCAGTTCTTC. Variable domain in full (rest from reference TRBV5-8 and TRBJ2-1): EAGVTQSPTHLIKTRGQQATLRCSPISGHTSVYWYQQALGLGLQFLLWYDEGEERNRGNFPPRFSGRQFPNYSSELNVNALELEDSALYLCASSGDSSYNEQFFGPGTRLTVL.

The rearrangement joins TRBV7-2 to TRBJ2-3; D perhaps matches TRBD2 (5 bases). The V gene's germline CDR1 is SGHTA and CDR2 FQGNSA. V dropped 1 base and J dropped 10 bases, with 12 bases sitting between them. This CDR3 is built from 13 residues. CDR3 in amino acids: CASSLDGNGAQYF. The CDR3 nucleotides are TGTGCCAGCAGCTTAGACGGGAACGGGGCGCAGTATTTT.

The chain joins TRBV28 to TRBJ2-3, with 11 positions matching TRBD2. V lost 7 bases, J lost 0 bases, and 9 bases stayed unmatched. Germline V gene sequence: CDR1 MDHEN, CDR2 SYDVKM. There are 17 residues in the CDR3. The DNA of the CDR3 is TGTGCCAGCAAAGTGCTAGCGGGGGGTCGGAGCACAGATACGCAGTATTTT. The encoded protein is CASKVLAGGRSTDTQYF.

This clone was seen just once. The rearrangement joins TRBV27 to TRBJ2-7; no firm D call. V lost 6 bases and J 5 bases, leaving 11 bases between the germline ends. CDR3 length: 12 residues. CDR1 and CDR2 from the germline V gene are MNHEY and SMNVEV (reference sequence). This CDR3 is CASRAGYDEQYF. For the CDR3, the DNA is TGTGCCAGCAGGGCCGGGTACGACGAGCAGTACTTC.

The gene calls are TRBV5-1 and TRBJ1-2; 7 nucleotides agree with TRBD1. Germline V gene lookup returns CDR1 SGHRS and CDR2 YFSETQ. The trim removed 5 bases at V and 4 bases at J, leaving 11 bases unmatched. The CDR3 has 15 residues. The CDR3 coding sequence is TGCGCCAGCAGGATCAGACAGGGACCTATCTATGGCTACACCTTC. It codes for CASRIRQGPIYGYTF. Complete variable domain (other parts from reference TRBV5-1 and TRBJ1-2): KAGVTQTPRYLIKTRGQQVTLSCSPISGHRSVSWYQQTPGQGLQFLFEYFSETQRNKGNFPGRFSGRQFSNSRSEMNVSTLELGDSALYLCASRIRQGPIYGYTFGSGTRLTVV.

The rearrangement uses TRBV6-2 or TRBV6-3 and TRBJ2-2, with a tentative D call TRBD2 (5 bases). Per germline, CDR1 MNHEY and CDR2 SVGEGT. The CDR3 runs to 15 residues. V was shortened by 5 bases and J by 0 bases, with 10 bases between the two germline ends. The DNA for the CDR3 is TGTGCCAGCAGTGATCCGGGAACGAACACCGGGGAGCTGTTTTTT. It yields the protein CASSDPGTNTGELFF.

V is TRBV21-1 and J is TRBJ2-5; the DNA was not used to check the table's D call, TRBD2. TRBV21-1 is a pseudogene. The CDR3 extends over 16 amino acids. CDR3 nucleotides: TGTGCCAGCAGCAAAGTCCAGGTAGGAGGGGTAGAGACCCAGTACTTC. Translated, it gives CASSKVQVGGVETQYF.

In its sample, this clone was seen once. This rearrangement joins TRBV28 to TRBJ1-3; D might be TRBD1 (5 bases). Trimming stripped 6 bases from V and 0 bases from J, with 15 bases between. CDR3 length equals 16 residues. Germline CDR1 is MDHEN and CDR2 is SYDVKM. The CDR3 here is CASSHWGRSSGNTIYF. CDR3 coding DNA: TGTGCCAGCAGCCACTGGGGCAGGTCCTCTGGAAACACCATATATTTT. Full variable domain (rest looked up from reference TRBV28 and TRBJ1-3): DVKVTQSSRYLVKRTGEKVFLECVQDMDHENMFWYRQDPGLGLRLIYFSYDVKMKEKGDIPEGYSVSREKKERFSLILESASTNQTSMYLCASSHWGRSSGNTIYFGEGSWLTVV.

V gene TRBV5-1 combines with J gene TRBJ2-5; 9 nucleotides match TRBD1. Trimming at V came to 6 bases and at J to 5 bases, leaving 8 bases not matched to a gene. The CDR3 has 14 amino acids. CDR1 is SGHRS, CDR2 YFSETQ, per germline. This CDR3 reads CASTDTGGRETQYF. CDR3 nucleotides: TGCGCCAGCACCGACACAGGGGGCCGGGAGACCCAGTACTTC.